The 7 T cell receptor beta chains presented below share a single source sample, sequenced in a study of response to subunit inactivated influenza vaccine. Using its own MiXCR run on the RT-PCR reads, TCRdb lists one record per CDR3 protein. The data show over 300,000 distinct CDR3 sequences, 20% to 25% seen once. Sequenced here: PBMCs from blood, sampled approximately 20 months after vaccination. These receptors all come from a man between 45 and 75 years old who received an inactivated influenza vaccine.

This CDR3 reads CASSYKDGAEAFF. In nucleotides, the CDR3 is TGTGCCAGCAGCTACAAAGATGGGGCTGAAGCTTTCTTT. The V gene is TRBV2, the J gene TRBJ1-1; D is uncertain. Germline CDR1 reads SNHLY; CDR2 reads FYNNEI. The germline V and J ends were trimmed by 6 bases and 6 bases, with 14 bases remaining between them. The CDR3 totals 13 residues.

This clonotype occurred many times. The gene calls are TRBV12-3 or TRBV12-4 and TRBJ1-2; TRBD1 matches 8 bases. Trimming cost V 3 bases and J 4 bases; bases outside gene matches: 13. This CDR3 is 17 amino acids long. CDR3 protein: CASSFSSQGAQIYGYTF. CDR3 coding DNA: TGTGCCAGCAGTTTTAGTAGCCAGGGGGCGCAGATCTATGGCTACACCTTC.

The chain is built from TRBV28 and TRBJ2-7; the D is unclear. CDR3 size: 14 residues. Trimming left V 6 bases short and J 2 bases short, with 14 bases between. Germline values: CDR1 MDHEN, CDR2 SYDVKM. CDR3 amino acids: CASRPGPGPYEQYF. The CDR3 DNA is TGTGCCAGCAGACCCGGCCCCGGACCCTACGAGCAGTACTTC.

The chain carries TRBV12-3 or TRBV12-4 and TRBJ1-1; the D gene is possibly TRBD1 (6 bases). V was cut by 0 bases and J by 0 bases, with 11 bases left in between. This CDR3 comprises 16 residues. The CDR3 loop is CASSLAAGAMNTEAFF. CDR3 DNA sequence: TGTGCCAGCAGTTTAGCTGCAGGGGCAATGAACACTGAAGCTTTCTTT.

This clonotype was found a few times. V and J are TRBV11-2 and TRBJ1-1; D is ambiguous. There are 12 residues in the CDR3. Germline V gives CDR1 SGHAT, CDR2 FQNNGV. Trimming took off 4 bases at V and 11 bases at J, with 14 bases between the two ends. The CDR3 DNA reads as TGTGCCAGCAGCTCTAGAGCCCCCAGGGCTTTCTTT. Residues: CASSSRAPRAFF.

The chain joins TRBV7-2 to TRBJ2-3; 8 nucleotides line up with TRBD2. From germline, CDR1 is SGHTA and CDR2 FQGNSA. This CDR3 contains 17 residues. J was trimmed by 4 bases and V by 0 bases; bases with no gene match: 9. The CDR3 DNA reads TGTGCCAGCAGCTTAGCAGCGAGCGGGAGAGGGCCAGATACGCAGTATTTT. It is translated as CASSLAASGRGPDTQYF.

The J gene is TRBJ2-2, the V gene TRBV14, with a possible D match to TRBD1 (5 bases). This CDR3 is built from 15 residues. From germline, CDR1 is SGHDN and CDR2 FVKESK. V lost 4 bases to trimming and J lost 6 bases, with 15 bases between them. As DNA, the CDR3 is TGTGCCAGCAGCCCGATCGACAGAACCTCCGGGGAGCTGTTTTTT. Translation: CASSPIDRTSGELFF.